This paragraph reports one T cell receptor (beta chain). This entry belongs to a study of blood T cell repertoires in COVID-19. At the level of the study: Material from acute and convalescent COVID-19 was sourced from the United States, Italy and Spain. The analysed material was cDNA or gDNA that came from T cells, B-cell-depleted T cells, or PBMCs.

Data came from immunoSEQ multiplex PCR; TCRdb stores just in-frame clones and leaves some out. Among about 220,000 clones, around 88% were seen once, and the ten largest hold about 14%. The CDR3 has 19 residues. Trimming took 1 base from V and 1 from J; bases not matched to a gene: 12. The participants were between about 18 and 95 years old and came from some 25 US areas. Participants were placed into cohorts based on the clinical history they reported. The sequenced material came from PBMCs or T cells enriched from blood (not recorded which). The sequence derives from a woman between 50 and 59 years old with acute COVID-19. V is TRBV23-1 and J is TRBJ1-5, with 8 bases lining up with TRBD1. TRBV23-1 is classed as an ORF, of uncertain function. DNA for the CDR3: TGCGCCAGCAGTCAATGGTCCCCCAGGGGGCTGGGAAGCAATCAGCCCCAGCATTTT. It encodes CASSQWSPRGLGSNQPQHF.